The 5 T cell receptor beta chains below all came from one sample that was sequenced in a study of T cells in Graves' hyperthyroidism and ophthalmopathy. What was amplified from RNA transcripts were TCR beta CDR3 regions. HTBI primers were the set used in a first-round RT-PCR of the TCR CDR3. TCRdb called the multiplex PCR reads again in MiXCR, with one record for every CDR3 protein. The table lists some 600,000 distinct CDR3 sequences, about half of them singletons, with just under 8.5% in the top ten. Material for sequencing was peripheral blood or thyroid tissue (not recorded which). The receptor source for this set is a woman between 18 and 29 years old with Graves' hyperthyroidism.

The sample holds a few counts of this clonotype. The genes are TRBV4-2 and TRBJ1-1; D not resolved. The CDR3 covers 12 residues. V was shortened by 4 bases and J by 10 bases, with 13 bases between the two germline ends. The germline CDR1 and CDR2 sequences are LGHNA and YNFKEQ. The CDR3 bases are TGTGCCAGCAGCCGGGATGGAATAACAGCTTTCTTT. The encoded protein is CASSRDGITAFF.

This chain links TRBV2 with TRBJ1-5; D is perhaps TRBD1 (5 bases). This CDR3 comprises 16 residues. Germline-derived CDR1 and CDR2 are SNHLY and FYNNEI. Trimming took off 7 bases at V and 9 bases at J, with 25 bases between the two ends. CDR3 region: CASTPVGGAGGRPQHF. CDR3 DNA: TGTGCCAGCACCCCGGTCGGAGGCGCCGGGGGTCGGCCCCAGCATTTT.

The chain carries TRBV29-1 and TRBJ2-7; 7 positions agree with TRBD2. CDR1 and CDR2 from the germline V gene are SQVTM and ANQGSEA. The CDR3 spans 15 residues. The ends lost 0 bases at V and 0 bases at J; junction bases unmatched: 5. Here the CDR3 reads CSVEEAREGSYEQYF. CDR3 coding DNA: TGCAGCGTTGAAGAAGCCAGGGAGGGCTCCTACGAGCAGTACTTC.

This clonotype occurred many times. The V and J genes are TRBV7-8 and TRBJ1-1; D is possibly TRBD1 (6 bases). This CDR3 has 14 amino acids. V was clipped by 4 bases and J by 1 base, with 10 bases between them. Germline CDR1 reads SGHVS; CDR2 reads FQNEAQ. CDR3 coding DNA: TGTGCCAGCAGCTACGAGACAGGGAACACTGAAGCTTTCTTT. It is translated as CASSYETGNTEAFF.

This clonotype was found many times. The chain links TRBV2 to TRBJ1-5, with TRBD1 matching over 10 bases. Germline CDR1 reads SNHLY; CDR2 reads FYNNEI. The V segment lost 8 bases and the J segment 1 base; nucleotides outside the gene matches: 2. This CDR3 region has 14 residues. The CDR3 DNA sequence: TGTGCCAGCGGGGGACAGGGGAGCAATCAGCCCCAGCATTTT. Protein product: CASGGQGSNQPQHF. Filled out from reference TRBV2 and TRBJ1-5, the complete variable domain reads EPEVTQTPSHQVTQMGQEVILRCVPISNHLYFYWYRQILGQKVEFLVSFYNNEISEKSEIFDDQFSVERPDGSNFTLKIRSTKLEDSAMYFCASGGQGSNQPQHFGDGTRLSIL.